A single sample is the source of the 27 T cell receptor beta chains below, sequenced in a study of shared clonotypes between healthy human individuals (dated by TCRdb to about 2020). Library preparation used the immunoSEQ multiplex PCR assay. The immuneACCESS repertoire file appears here via TCRdb, limited to in-frame rearrangements. These files lack a portion of the clones; in checked studies, under half of the deficit traces to unresolved V genes, and the cause of the others is not known. The sample table shows about 600,000 clones, and around 97% are seen once. The ten biggest clones cover approximately 0.057% of the sample. Material: naive CD4+ T cells sorted from blood. Sample cell subset or site, as interpreted from the label and publication: CD45RA+ positively selected. These receptors were collected from a woman aged 25 to 39 in good health.

The genes are TRBV10-3 and TRBJ2-5; D perhaps matches TRBD1 (6 bases). The V and J ends lost 0 bases and 5 bases respectively, with 16 bases between them. The CDR3 spans 16 residues. Germline CDR1 ENHRY, CDR2 SYGVKD. The CDR3: CAISESPGPQGETQYF. CDR3 in DNA: TGTGCCATCAGTGAGTCCCCGGGTCCCCAGGGGGAGACCCAGTACTTC.

V and J are TRBV7-9 and TRBJ2-5; 14 nucleotides line up with TRBD2. The CDR3 covers 17 residues. Looked up from germline, CDR1 is SEHNR and CDR2 is FQNEAQ (reference sequence). Trimming at V came to 5 bases and at J to 4 bases, leaving 9 bases not matched to a gene. CDR3 in DNA: TGTGCCAGCAGCCGCTACCCGGGACTAGCGGGAGTAGAGACCCAGTACTTC. This sequence encodes CASSRYPGLAGVETQYF.

V and J are TRBV29-1 and TRBJ2-5, with 7 bases aligning to TRBD2. The germline V gene has CDR1 SQVTM and CDR2 ANQGSEA. J was trimmed by 5 bases and V by 7 bases; bases with no gene match: 19. CDR3 length: 16 amino acids. The CDR3 DNA follows: TGCAGCGCCCTTCGTCCGACTAGCAGCCTCTCGGAGACCCAGTACTTC. It translates to CSALRPTSSLSETQYF.

V and J are TRBV19 and TRBJ1-2; D not resolved. The ends were cut back, 2 bases at V and 4 bases at J, with 8 bases in the middle. This CDR3 is 13 amino acids long. CDR1 and CDR2 from the germline V gene are LNHDA and SQIVND (reference sequence). The CDR3, as DNA: TGTGCCAGTAGTATAACCTCCACCTATGGCTACACCTTC. Amino acid sequence: CASSITSTYGYTF. Together with reference TRBV19 and TRBJ1-2, the CDR3 gives the full variable domain: DGGITQSPKYLFRKEGQNVTLSCEQNLNHDAMYWYRQDPGQGLRLIYYSQIVNDFQKGDIAEGYSVSREKKESFPLTVTSAQKNPTAFYLCASSITSTYGYTFGSGTRLTVV.

The chain recombines TRBV11-3 with TRBJ2-1; 7 bases are shared with TRBD2. The germline V gene has CDR1 SGHNT and CDR2 YENEEA. The CDR3 extends over 17 amino acids. Unmatched junction bases numbered 8, after V lost 0 bases and J lost 3 bases. In DNA form, the CDR3 reads TGTGCCAGCAGCTTAGAGCCGGGACTACCGATCTACAATGAGCAGTTCTTC. It yields the protein CASSLEPGLPIYNEQFF.

V and J are TRBV5-1 and TRBJ2-7, with 10 positions matching TRBD1. Looked up from germline, CDR1 is SGHRS and CDR2 is YFSETQ. The V and J ends lost 5 bases and 6 bases, in that order; junction bases with no gene match: 2. This CDR3 comprises 12 residues. This chain's CDR3 is CASSWDRGEQYF. As DNA, the CDR3 is TGCGCCAGCAGTTGGGACAGGGGCGAGCAGTACTTC.

The chain recombines TRBV28 with TRBJ1-5; D is perhaps TRBD1 (5 bases). The V end was cut by 5 bases, the J end by 12 bases, with 11 bases between. Looked up from germline, CDR1 is MDHEN and CDR2 is SYDVKM. The CDR3 sequence is 11 residues long. CDR3 residues: CASSTRQIQHF. The CDR3 DNA sequence: TGTGCCAGCAGTACTCGACAGATCCAGCATTTT.

The chain recombines TRBV28 with TRBJ1-5, with D possibly being TRBD1 (6 bases). The V gene's germline CDR1 is MDHEN and CDR2 SYDVKM. Between the trimmed V and J ends, which lost 3 bases and 6 bases, there was a span of 9 bases. The CDR3 is 13 amino acids. This chain's CDR3 is CASSLGAGQPQHF. CDR3 DNA sequence: TGTGCCAGCAGTTTGGGGGCAGGTCAGCCCCAGCATTTT.

The rearrangement uses TRBV28 and TRBJ1-5; unclear D gene. Trimming pared 3 bases from V and 2 bases from J, leaving 11 bases between. The CDR3 sequence is 15 residues long. The germline CDR1 and CDR2 sequences are MDHEN and SYDVKM. CDR3 DNA: TGTGCCAGCAGTTTTGGAACGGTACGCAATCAGCCCCAGCATTTT. It yields the protein CASSFGTVRNQPQHF.

The chain employs TRBV7-9 and TRBJ2-7; 12 bases align to TRBD2. In germline, CDR1 is SEHNR, CDR2 FQNEAQ (reference sequence). Losses at the gene ends were 5 bases for V and 7 bases for J; bases not matched to a gene: 12. This CDR3 comprises 16 residues. This chain's CDR3 is CASSVYSSGRAREQYF. Written as DNA, the CDR3 is TGTGCCAGCAGCGTATATTCTAGCGGGAGGGCGAGAGAGCAGTACTTC.

This chain joins TRBV6-1 and TRBJ1-2; TRBD1 matches 8 bases. CDR1 is MNHNS and CDR2 is SASEGT in the germline V gene. Trimming cost V 8 bases and J 4 bases; bases outside gene matches: 9. This CDR3 has 14 residues. Here the CDR3 DNA reads TGTGCCAGCGGCCGGACAGGGATAATCTATGGCTACACCTTC. Amino acid sequence: CASGRTGIIYGYTF.

Here the CDR3 DNA reads TGTGCCAGCAGCGTAGGCGGGAGGCTCCAAGAGACCCAGTACTTC. As protein: CASSVGGRLQETQYF. The V call is TRBV28, the J call TRBJ2-5, with 8 nucleotides matching TRBD2. The length of the CDR3 is 15 residues. J gave up 1 base and V 6 bases, and 7 bases lay outside the gene matches. Germline CDR1 reads MDHEN; CDR2 reads SYDVKM.

This rearrangement joins TRBV28 to TRBJ2-7; the D gene could be TRBD1 or TRBD2 (5 bases each). Looked up from germline, CDR1 is MDHEN and CDR2 is SYDVKM. The ends were cut back, 5 bases at V and 5 bases at J, with 19 bases in the middle. The CDR3 loop spans 15 amino acids. The CDR3 region has the DNA TGTGCCAGCAGTACCGGGACGGCCTTGGGCAACGAGCAGTACTTC. It specifies CASSTGTALGNEQYF.

This chain connects TRBV19 to TRBJ2-2, with D uncertain. V lost 3 bases and J lost 5, with 4 bases in between. The CDR3 runs 12 residues. The germline gives CDR1 LNHDA, CDR2 SQIVND (reference sequence). Here the CDR3 reads CASSIRTGELFF. CDR3 coding DNA: TGTGCCAGTAGTATTCGTACCGGGGAGCTGTTTTTT.

This clone was found once. The chain employs TRBV27 and TRBJ1-5; no clear D. This CDR3 region has 16 residues. V lost 3 bases and J 7 bases, leaving 19 bases between the germline ends. CDR1 and CDR2 (germline): MNHEY, SMNVEV (reference sequence). CDR3 bases: TGTGCCAGCAGTTTCGCCCCGGGCTCCTCGGGGCAGCCCCAGCATTTT. This encodes CASSFAPGSSGQPQHF.

The J gene is TRBJ1-2, the V gene TRBV9, with D unclear. With 2 bases removed from V and 8 bases from J, the gap between germline ends came to 13 bases. The length of the CDR3 is 13 residues. The germline CDR1 and CDR2 sequences are SGDLS and YYNGEE. The CDR3: CASSVELLWGYTF. The CDR3 nucleotides are TGTGCCAGCAGCGTCGAACTACTATGGGGCTACACCTTC. Drawing the rest from reference TRBV9 and TRBJ1-2, the complete variable domain is DSGVTQTPKHLITATGQRVTLRCSPRSGDLSVYWYQQSLDQGLQFLIQYYNGEERAKGNILERFSAQQFPDLHSELNLSSLELGDSALYFCASSVELLWGYTFGSGTRLTVV.

The chain is built from TRBV7-2 and TRBJ2-2; no firm D call. Germline values: CDR1 SGHTA, CDR2 FQGNSA. Trimming stripped 3 bases from V and 0 bases from J, with 8 bases between. This CDR3 is built from 15 residues. As DNA, the CDR3 is TGTGCCAGCAGCTTTGTGGGTTCGAACACCGGGGAGCTGTTTTTT. This translates into CASSFVGSNTGELFF. Full variable domain (missing parts from reference TRBV7-2 and TRBJ2-2): GAGVSQSPSNKVTEKGKDVELRCDPISGHTALYWYRQSLGQGLEFLIYFQGNSAPDKSGLPSDRFSAERTGGSVSTLTIQRTQQEDSAVYLCASSFVGSNTGELFFGEGSRLTVL.

The chain recombines TRBV11-2 with TRBJ1-2; the D gene is possibly TRBD1 (5 bases). Trimming took off 2 bases at V and 4 bases at J, with 17 bases between the two ends. The CDR3 covers 16 residues. Germline values: CDR1 SGHAT, CDR2 FQNNGV. The CDR3, as DNA: TGTGCCAGCAGCTTAAATGGACAAGAACGGGGCTATGGCTACACCTTC. Translated: CASSLNGQERGYGYTF.

The chain couples TRBV29-1 to TRBJ1-4; D is undetermined. CDR3 length: 15 amino acids. V lost 4 bases and J 8 bases, leaving 20 bases between the germline ends. Germline CDR1 and CDR2: SQVTM and ANQGSEA. The CDR3 nucleotides read TGCAGCGTTGTGGCGAACGAGGGTTTAGGGGAAAAACTGTTTTTT. Protein sequence: CSVVANEGLGEKLFF. Filled out from reference TRBV29-1 and TRBJ1-4, the complete variable domain reads SAVISQKPSRDICQRGTSLTIQCQVDSQVTMMFWYRQQPGQSLTLIATANQGSEATYESGFVIDKFPISRPNLTFSTLTVSNMSPEDSSIYLCSVVANEGLGEKLFFGSGTQLSVL.

This clone showed up just once. V gene TRBV4-1 combines with J gene TRBJ1-6; 7 bases line up with TRBD1. The length of the CDR3 is 17 residues. V was clipped by 1 base and J by 8 bases; unmatched bases: 11. Germline CDR1 is MGHRA and CDR2 is YSYEKL. CDR3 region: CASSQVHSGTAYSPLHF. As DNA, the CDR3 is TGCGCCAGCAGCCAAGTGCATAGCGGGACAGCGTATTCACCCCTCCACTTT.

The V gene is TRBV28, the J gene TRBJ2-5, with a weak D call TRBD1 (6 bases). The assigned J gene may be wrong: the sequence end matches TRBJ2-7 better. CDR1 is MDHEN, CDR2 SYDVKM, per germline. This CDR3 region has 14 residues. The CDR3 DNA reads as TGTGCCAGTTCAGGGGCAGGGCCTTCCTACGAGCAGTACTTC. It specifies CASSGAGPSYEQYF.

The chain joins TRBV12-2 to TRBJ2-2. TRBV12-2 is described as a pseudogene. This CDR3 contains 15 residues. CDR3 sequence (DNA): TGTGCAAGTCGCTTAGCGGGTGTGGGATCTGGGGAGCTGTTTTTT. This gives the protein CASRLAGVGSGELFF.

The rearrangement uses TRBV2 and TRBJ1-1; D is unresolved. The CDR3 is 16 residues long. Trimming took 5 bases from V and 1 from J, leaving 17 bases between them. Germline CDR1 SNHLY, CDR2 FYNNEI. The CDR3 bases are TGTGCCAGCAGTAGACCGGCGGGAGGGCCGAACACTGAAGCTTTCTTT. Translating it yields CASSRPAGGPNTEAFF.

This chain connects TRBV6-4 to TRBJ2-1; TRBD2 aligns across 10 bases. The germline gives CDR1 MRHNA, CDR2 SNTAGT. The J segment lost 2 bases and the V segment lost 6 bases, leaving 4 bases of the junction unmatched. The CDR3 contains 15 residues. DNA of the CDR3: TGTGCCAGCAGCGCAAGCGGGAGGGCCTACAATGAGCAGTTCTTC. It codes for CASSASGRAYNEQFF.

The V and J genes are TRBV5-1 and TRBJ2-2; 7 nucleotides align to TRBD1. Losses at the gene ends were 4 bases for V and 5 bases for J; bases not matched to a gene: 11. Germline V gives CDR1 SGHRS, CDR2 YFSETQ. The CDR3 has 16 residues. CDR3 nucleotides: TGCGCCAGCAGCGTAGGACCGGGACAGCGTACCGGGGAGCTGTTTTTT. Protein: CASSVGPGQRTGELFF.

The chain has TRBV28 and TRBJ2-3, with 9 bases matching TRBD2. The J segment lost 2 bases and the V segment lost 0 bases, leaving 6 bases of the junction unmatched. CDR3 length: 17 amino acids. Germline V gives CDR1 MDHEN, CDR2 SYDVKM. The CDR3 DNA is TGTGCCAGCAGTTTATGGACCCGACTAGCGGCCACAGATACGCAGTATTTT. Protein product: CASSLWTRLAATDTQYF.

The genes are TRBV28 and TRBJ2-7; 7 nucleotides align to TRBD1. J gave up 3 bases and V 5 bases, and 10 bases lay outside the gene matches. This CDR3 contains 15 residues. Looked up from germline, CDR1 is MDHEN and CDR2 is SYDVKM. As DNA, the CDR3 is TGTGCCAGCAGTACAACAGGGGAATCGGGCTACGAGCAGTACTTC. Residues: CASSTTGESGYEQYF.